The 30 T cell receptor beta chains listed next were all sequenced from one sample in a study of T cell responses to AZD1222 COVID-19 vaccine. TCRdb keeps only in-frame clones here, not all; method: immunoSEQ multiplex PCR. The sample has 80,000 or so clones, more than 80% seen once. The sequences come from peripheral blood, collected on day 0 of AZD1222 vaccination. These receptors were taken from an adult in good health.

The chain couples TRBV12-3 or TRBV12-4 to TRBJ1-2; no definite D call. This CDR3 is 13 amino acids long. Trimming stripped 7 bases from V and 7 bases from J, with 16 bases between. This CDR3 reads CASTPGLRGGYTF. CDR3 sequence (DNA): TGTGCCAGCACCCCCGGACTGAGAGGTGGCTACACCTTC.

The J gene is TRBJ1-1, the V gene TRBV11-3; possible D gene TRBD1, 6 bases. V gave up 5 bases and J gave up 2 bases, with 21 bases separating them. Looked up from germline, CDR1 is SGHNT and CDR2 is YENEEA. The CDR3 spans 17 residues. This chain's CDR3 is CASSPLDRRYVNTEAFF. The CDR3 region has the DNA TGTGCCAGCAGCCCACTTGACAGGCGGTACGTTAACACTGAAGCTTTCTTT. The full variable domain, in which reference TRBV11-3 and TRBJ1-1 provide the parts outside the CDR3, is EAGVVQSPRYKIIEKKQPVAFWCNPISGHNTLYWYLQNLGQGPELLIRYENEEAVDDSQLPKDRFSAERLKGVDSTLKIQPAELGDSAVYLCASSPLDRRYVNTEAFFGQGTRLTVV.

The chain joins TRBV28 to TRBJ2-2; 7 nucleotides agree with TRBD1. This CDR3 is built from 13 residues. The trim removed 6 bases at V and 6 bases at J, leaving 4 bases unmatched. Per germline, CDR1 MDHEN and CDR2 SYDVKM. CDR3 coding DNA: TGTGCCAGCAGGGGTCAGGGGGCCGGGGAGCTGTTTTTT. Translated, it gives CASRGQGAGELFF.

The chain has TRBV7-9 and TRBJ1-1; D call uncertain. This CDR3 is built from 13 residues. Trimming took off 1 base at V and 4 bases at J, with 7 bases between the two ends. Germline CDR1 is SEHNR and CDR2 is FQNEAQ (reference sequence). CDR3 amino acids: CASSLGLGTEAFF. DNA for the CDR3: TGTGCCAGCAGCTTAGGGTTGGGCACTGAAGCTTTCTTT.

The chain has TRBV4-2 and TRBJ1-5; no reliable D call. Per the germline V gene, CDR1 is LGHNA and CDR2 is YNFKEQ. The CDR3 runs 15 residues. The V end lost 3 bases, the J end lost 0 bases, and 9 bases lay between the germline ends. CDR3 sequence: CASSQGANSNQPQHF. The CDR3 nucleotides read TGTGCCAGCAGCCAGGGTGCGAATAGCAATCAGCCCCAGCATTTT.

The rearrangement links TRBV21-1 to TRBJ1-2. TRBV21-1 is shown as a pseudogene. The CDR3 has 13 amino acids. The CDR3 protein is CASSKVSSYGYTF. The DNA of the CDR3 is TGTGCCAGCAGCAAAGTGTCAAGCTATGGCTACACCTTC.

The chain combines TRBV27 with TRBJ1-2; D not resolved. The germline V gene has CDR1 MNHEY and CDR2 SMNVEV (reference sequence). Trimming cost V 5 bases and J 4 bases, with 17 bases left between them. The CDR3 covers 15 residues. The CDR3 bases are TGTGCCAGCAGTCCAGGAGGGCAGCTCCTCTATGGCTACACCTTC. Translated, it gives CASSPGGQLLYGYTF.

The CDR3 DNA is TGTGCCAGCAGTTTTATGCCCCTCCCACAGGGGTCTGGCTACACCTTC. This codes for CASSFMPLPQGSGYTF. This chain uses TRBV27 with TRBJ1-2, with 7 bases lining up with TRBD1. With V trimmed by 3 bases and J by 7 bases, 14 bases remained unmatched. Germline CDR1 and CDR2: MNHEY and SMNVEV (reference sequence). The CDR3 sequence is 16 residues long.

The CDR3 region is CASSQGVSGNTIYF. Written as DNA, the CDR3 is TGTGCCAGCAGCCAAGGGGTATCTGGAAACACCATATATTTT. The chain employs TRBV3-1 (or the pseudogene TRBV3-2) and TRBJ1-3; the D is unclear. Trimming cost V 1 base and J 1 base, with 5 bases left between them. The CDR3 length is 14 residues. Germline assignment: CDR1 LGHDT and CDR2 YNNKEL (reference sequence).

This chain joins TRBV6-1 and TRBJ1-5; D is perhaps TRBD1 (5 bases). Trimming left V 1 base short and J 1 base short, with 11 bases between. CDR1 is MNHNS and CDR2 is SASEGT in the germline V gene. CDR3 length: 16 amino acids. The DNA of the CDR3 is TGTGCCAGCAGTGAAGGGTTAGGGGTAAGCAATCAGCCCCAGCATTTT. Translation: CASSEGLGVSNQPQHF.

This clone has just a few counts. The CDR3 spells CASSLLAGGPNEQFF. The DNA for the CDR3 is TGCGCCAGCAGCTTACTAGCGGGGGGGCCCAATGAGCAGTTCTTC. This sequence joins TRBV4-1 and TRBJ2-1; 13 nucleotides align to TRBD2. Germline assignment: CDR1 MGHRA and CDR2 YSYEKL. J lost 6 bases, V lost 5 bases, and 4 bases had no gene match. CDR3 length: 15 amino acids.

The CDR3 is CASSSPILGSPLHF. The DNA of the CDR3 is TGTGCCAGCAGCTCCCCAATCTTGGGTTCACCCCTCCACTTT. V is TRBV7-2 and J is TRBJ1-6; D gene unclear. The germline V and J ends were trimmed by 4 bases and 9 bases, with 13 bases remaining between them. Germline V gives CDR1 SGHTA, CDR2 FQGNSA. The CDR3 loop spans 14 amino acids.

The rearrangement joins TRBV7-3 to TRBJ2-2, with D uncertain. CDR1 SGHTA and CDR2 FQGTGA come from the germline V gene. The CDR3 spans 13 residues. Trimming removed 2 bases at V and 2 bases at J, with 3 bases between. CDR3 nucleotides: TGTGCCAGCAGCTTACCCAACACCGGGGAGCTGTTTTTT. It codes for CASSLPNTGELFF.

In its sample, this clone was seen a few times. The CDR3 loop is CASSDKGTGSYEQYF. In DNA form, the CDR3 reads TGTGCCAGCAGTGATAAAGGGACAGGGTCCTACGAGCAGTACTTC. The chain combines TRBV2 with TRBJ2-7; 9 positions match TRBD1. The CDR3 extends over 15 amino acids. The trim removed 3 bases at V and 1 base at J, leaving 4 bases unmatched. The germline CDR1 and CDR2 sequences are SNHLY and FYNNEI.

This chain uses TRBV5-1 with TRBJ1-1, with a tentative D call TRBD1 (6 bases). The V end was cut by 4 bases, the J end by 4 bases, with 11 bases between. Germline V gene data show CDR1 as SGHRS and CDR2 as YFSETQ. This CDR3 contains 13 residues. The CDR3 sequence: CASSLAGATEAFF. The CDR3 bases are TGCGCCAGCAGCCTCGCGGGGGCCACTGAAGCTTTCTTT.

The chain is built from TRBV7-9 and TRBJ2-1; D is ambiguous. The CDR3 runs to 13 residues. Germline CDR1 SEHNR, CDR2 FQNEAQ (reference sequence). V gave up 8 bases and J gave up 9 bases, with 17 bases separating them. The CDR3 protein is CASWLDLPSEQFF. The CDR3 DNA follows: TGTGCCAGCTGGCTAGACCTTCCTAGTGAGCAGTTCTTC.

This chain joins TRBV2 and TRBJ2-1; 9 bases are a match to TRBD2. The CDR3 extends over 16 amino acids. CDR1 is SNHLY and CDR2 is FYNNEI in the germline V gene. The trim removed 2 bases at V and 8 bases at J, leaving 10 bases unmatched. CDR3 coding DNA: TGTGCCAGCAGTGAAAAGTTGTGGACTAGCGACGATGAGCAGTTCTTC. Amino acids: CASSEKLWTSDDEQFF.

This chain joins TRBV9 and TRBJ2-7, with 11 positions matching TRBD2. The CDR3 covers 15 residues. V trimming: 3 bases; J trimming: 5 bases; junction bases outside the gene matches: 7. Germline assignment: CDR1 SGDLS and CDR2 YYNGEE. DNA of the CDR3: TGTGCCAGCAGCGCCCTGACTAGCGGGGCCCACGAGCAGTACTTC. As protein: CASSALTSGAHEQYF.

This chain links TRBV5-1 with TRBJ2-5, with no clear D. Germline CDR1 SGHRS, CDR2 YFSETQ. V gave up 4 bases and J gave up 5 bases, with 15 bases separating them. This CDR3 comprises 14 residues. CDR3 DNA sequence: TGCGCCAGCAGCCTTGCCGTGAGGTCGGAGACCCAGTACTTC. This gives the protein CASSLAVRSETQYF. The variable domain in full, with the rest retrieved from reference TRBV5-1 and TRBJ2-5, is KAGVTQTPRYLIKTRGQQVTLSCSPISGHRSVSWYQQTPGQGLQFLFEYFSETQRNKGNFPGRFSGRQFSNSRSEMNVSTLELGDSALYLCASSLAVRSETQYFGPGTRLLVL.

This clone was counted a single time. This CDR3 fails to terminate in the conserved phenylalanine or tryptophan, so it likely reflects a read error. The DNA is left out, because the CDR3 cannot be placed on it with certainty; the CDR3 is given as TCRdb lists it. The genes are TRBV21-1 and TRBJ2-3. TRBV21-1 is marked as a pseudogene. The CDR3 has 13 amino acids, counting both end residues. CDR3 sequence reads: CASPGSLNGAVEA.

CDR3 nucleotides: TGTGCCAGCAGTTCACAGGGGCTGAACACTGAAGCTTTCTTT. The encoded protein is CASSSQGLNTEAFF. The rearrangement uses TRBV6-2 or TRBV6-3 and TRBJ1-1; TRBD1 agrees at 7 bases. The CDR3 totals 14 residues. Germline CDR1 and CDR2: MNHEY and SVGEGT. With 4 bases clipped from V and 0 bases from J, the junction kept 2 bases outside the gene matches.

V usage is TRBV10-3 and J usage is TRBJ2-7; 8 nucleotides align to TRBD1. The CDR3 contains 13 residues. From germline, CDR1 is ENHRY and CDR2 SYGVKD. Trimming took 6 bases from V and 3 from J; bases not matched to a gene: 4. The chain's CDR3 is CAIRPGQDYEQYF. The CDR3 DNA reads as TGTGCCATCAGACCGGGACAGGACTACGAGCAGTACTTC.

This clone was seen a single time. V usage is TRBV11-2 and J usage is TRBJ1-2, with 7 bases aligning to TRBD1. Germline CDR1 and CDR2: SGHAT and FQNNGV. The CDR3 has 13 amino acids. J lost 7 bases, V lost 6 bases, and 8 bases had no gene match. The CDR3 here is CASRTTGAPGYTF. DNA for the CDR3: TGTGCCAGCAGGACCACAGGGGCCCCTGGCTACACCTTC.

The chain recombines TRBV19 with TRBJ1-5; no clear D. The CDR3 runs 16 residues. The V gene's germline CDR1 is LNHDA and CDR2 SQIVND (reference sequence). Trimming took 3 bases from V and 0 from J, leaving 12 bases between them. The CDR3 loop is CASSMSDHYSNQPQHF. In nucleotides, the CDR3 is TGTGCCAGTAGTATGTCGGACCACTATAGCAATCAGCCCCAGCATTTT. The variable domain in full, completed from reference TRBV19 and TRBJ1-5, reads DGGITQSPKYLFRKEGQNVTLSCEQNLNHDAMYWYRQDPGQGLRLIYYSQIVNDFQKGDIAEGYSVSREKKESFPLTVTSAQKNPTAFYLCASSMSDHYSNQPQHFGDGTRLSIL.

This chain connects TRBV19 to TRBJ1-1; no reliable D call. The CDR3 loop spans 16 amino acids. Per the germline V gene, CDR1 is LNHDA and CDR2 is SQIVND (reference sequence). Between the trimmed V and J ends, which lost 3 bases and 1 base, there was a span of 15 bases. The CDR3 DNA follows: TGTGCCAGTAGTATCGCGACGCGGTCTAGGAACACTGAAGCTTTCTTT. Translating gives CASSIATRSRNTEAFF.

The chain employs TRBV11-2 and TRBJ2-3; D is unclear. Trimming removed 4 bases from V and 4 bases from J, with 12 bases in between. The CDR3 runs to 14 residues. Germline CDR1 and CDR2: SGHAT and FQNNGV. CDR3 protein: CASSYALNADTQYF. Here the CDR3 DNA reads TGTGCCAGCAGCTATGCCCTCAACGCAGATACGCAGTATTTT.

The chain employs TRBV4-1 and TRBJ1-3; a weak D match, TRBD1 (6 bases). Trimming removed 2 bases at V and 0 bases at J, with 8 bases between. CDR3 length equals 15 residues. Germline V lookup: CDR1 MGHRA, CDR2 YSYEKL. The CDR3 DNA follows: TGCGCCAGCAGCCAAAGGGACAACTCTGGAAACACCATATATTTT. Its translation: CASSQRDNSGNTIYF.

The chain employs TRBV11-3 and TRBJ1-3, with D possibly being TRBD1 (5 bases). Deletions cut 7 bases from V and 0 bases from J, with 16 bases between. The CDR3 length is 16 residues. CDR1 SGHNT and CDR2 YENEEA come from the germline V gene. CDR3 region: CASNNRDLDSGNTIYF. CDR3 sequence (DNA): TGTGCCAGCAACAACCGGGACTTGGACTCTGGAAACACCATATATTTT.

The V call is TRBV4-1, the J call TRBJ1-1; 8 nucleotides line up with TRBD1. J lost 1 base, V lost 4 bases, and 8 bases had no gene match. Germline V CDR1 and CDR2: MGHRA, YSYEKL. The CDR3 contains 16 residues. The DNA of the CDR3 is TGCGCCAGCAGCCCCTCGACAGGGGCGTCGAACACTGAAGCTTTCTTT. Translated: CASSPSTGASNTEAFF.

The rearrangement links TRBV6-5 to TRBJ1-3, with D maybe TRBD1 (5 bases). The CDR3 runs 14 residues. Deletions cut 2 bases from V and 2 bases from J, with 7 bases between. Germline V gene sequence: CDR1 MNHEY, CDR2 SVGAGI. The CDR3 here is CASSYTGPGNTIYF. The CDR3 DNA sequence: TGTGCCAGCAGTTACACGGGACCTGGAAACACCATATATTTT.